A single sample gave rise to the 24 T cell receptor beta chains below, sequenced in a study of CD8 T cells in Susac syndrome (dated by TCRdb to about 2019). The library was produced with the immunoSEQ multiplex PCR assay. RNA was extracted using the RNeasy kit, and roughly 0.5 to 1 microgram was reverse transcribed with random hexamers. TCRdb ran its own pipeline on the public reads, namely fastp trimming at Q25 and MiXCR clone calling, and kept in-frame beta chains. For every CDR3 protein sequence, its rows merge into one entry that carries the most common genes and DNA. This sample gives some 130,000 distinct CDR3 sequences in total; 95% of them show up just once. More than 0.15% of the sample comes from the top ten. Sequencing was performed on CD8+ T cells from PBMCs. These receptors originate from a human donor with Susac syndrome.

Details on this clonotype: One junction end does not reproduce the germline sequence, and a read error may be involved. The CDR3 spells CASSLGLAGEVGELFF. The CDR3 DNA sequence: TGTGCTAGCAGCTTGGGACTAGCGGGAGAGGTTGGGGAGCTGTTTTTT. The J gene is TRBJ2-2, the V gene TRBV7-7; TRBD2 agrees at 14 bases. Germline values: CDR1 SSHAT, CDR2 FNYEAQ (reference sequence). This CDR3 is built from 16 residues.

This chain joins TRBV10-2 and TRBJ1-2, with no clear D. The CDR3 runs 13 residues. CDR1 and CDR2 (germline): WSHSY, SAAADI. V lost 2 bases and J lost 6, with 10 bases in between. The CDR3 protein is CASSELSGDGYTF. The CDR3 region has the DNA TGCGCCAGCAGTGAGCTTTCCGGGGATGGCTACACCTTC.

The V call is TRBV7-6, the J call TRBJ1-1; 8 nucleotides agree with TRBD1. J lost 6 bases, V lost 5 bases, and 8 bases had no gene match. Germline loops: CDR1 SGHVS, CDR2 FNYEAQ. This CDR3 contains 14 residues. CDR3 nucleotides: TGTGCCAGCAGCGAACAGGGGGGACGGCCTGAAGCTTTCTTT. Residues: CASSEQGGRPEAFF.

The chain combines TRBV27 with TRBJ1-5; D unclear. The V gene's germline CDR1 is MNHEY and CDR2 SMNVEV (reference sequence). The CDR3 contains 15 residues. Deletions cut 0 bases from V and 3 bases from J, with 9 bases between. The CDR3 protein is CASSLSKLNNQPQHF. CDR3 nucleotide sequence: TGTGCCAGCAGTTTATCGAAGCTCAACAATCAGCCCCAGCATTTT.

This chain connects TRBV2 to TRBJ2-7; 8 nucleotides match TRBD2. Germline-derived CDR1 and CDR2 are SNHLY and FYNNEI. This CDR3 contains 15 residues. After removal of 8 bases from V and 0 bases from J, the junction contained 9 bases not matched to a gene. The CDR3 reads CASVVTSGSSYEQYF. In DNA, the CDR3 is TGTGCCAGCGTGGTTACTAGCGGTAGCTCCTACGAGCAGTACTTC.

This chain links TRBV7-2 with TRBJ2-7, with 9 bases matching TRBD2. J gave up 1 base and V 5 bases, and 6 bases lay outside the gene matches. CDR3 length: 15 amino acids. CDR1 and CDR2 (germline): SGHTA, FQGNSA. CDR3 in DNA: TGTGCCAGCAGCACCGCTACTAGCGGGTCCTACGAGCAGTACTTC. Translating it yields CASSTATSGSYEQYF.

This clonotype was seen once. V gene TRBV12-3 or TRBV12-4 combines with J gene TRBJ2-1; D might be TRBD1 or TRBD2, each matching 5 bases. Trimming pared 7 bases from V and 2 bases from J, leaving 12 bases between. The CDR3 covers 14 residues. Here the CDR3 reads CASTRDHPYNEQFF. CDR3 DNA: TGTGCCAGCACTCGGGACCACCCCTACAATGAGCAGTTCTTC.

The V call is TRBV11-2, the J call TRBJ1-5; D is possibly TRBD1 (5 bases). Germline V gene lookup returns CDR1 SGHAT and CDR2 FQNNGV. The CDR3 is 15 residues long. V lost 0 bases and J lost 5, with 11 bases in between. The CDR3 bases are TGTGCCAGCAGCTTAGAATGGGGCACCGATCAGCCCCAGCATTTT. It specifies CASSLEWGTDQPQHF.

The chain recombines TRBV11-2 with TRBJ2-7, with D perhaps TRBD1 (5 bases). V shed 1 base and J shed 2 bases, with 12 bases lying between them. Per germline, CDR1 SGHAT and CDR2 FQNNGV. CDR3 length: 15 residues. The DNA of the CDR3 is TGTGCCAGCAGCTTAGGAGACAGCCGAACCTACGAGCAGTACTTC. It is translated as CASSLGDSRTYEQYF.

This sequence joins TRBV12-3 or TRBV12-4 and TRBJ2-5; no clear D gene. V lost 5 bases, J lost 2 bases, and 12 bases lay in between. There are 14 residues in the CDR3. The CDR3 here is CASSPPLGQETQYF. DNA for the CDR3: TGTGCCAGCAGTCCGCCTCTAGGTCAAGAGACCCAGTACTTC.

The chain links TRBV4-1 to TRBJ2-7; TRBD2 matches at 11 bases. This CDR3 has 17 residues. Per the germline V gene, CDR1 is MGHRA and CDR2 is YSYEKL. V lost 1 base to trimming and J lost 6 bases; unmatched junction nucleotides: 11. The CDR3 sequence: CASSQGTTSGKEGEQYF. The CDR3 region has the DNA TGCGCCAGCAGCCAAGGGACGACTAGCGGGAAAGAGGGCGAGCAGTACTTC.

The gene calls are TRBV6-5 and TRBJ2-2, with D perhaps matching TRBD2 (6 bases). Trimming took off 6 bases at V and 0 bases at J, with 11 bases between the two ends. Germline V CDR1 and CDR2: MNHEY, SVGAGI. The CDR3 covers 15 residues. CDR3 coding DNA: TGTGCCAGCAGAACTAGCAGCTCGAACACCGGGGAGCTGTTTTTT. Protein product: CASRTSSSNTGELFF.

This chain links TRBV29-1 with TRBJ2-7, with 9 bases matching TRBD2. J lost 1 base, V lost 7 bases, and 2 bases had no gene match. The CDR3 runs 12 residues. Looked up from germline, CDR1 is SQVTM and CDR2 is ANQGSEA. Here the CDR3 reads CSGLAESYEQYF. The CDR3 nucleotides are TGCAGCGGACTAGCGGAATCCTACGAGCAGTACTTC.

This clonotype has only one observation. V and J are TRBV7-4 and TRBJ1-1, with D tentatively TRBD1 (6 bases). Trimming pared 5 bases from V and 5 bases from J, leaving 15 bases between. Germline CDR1 and CDR2: SGHVT and SQSDAQ. The CDR3 consists of 14 residues. The CDR3 DNA is TGTGCCAGCAGCGAAAACAGGGTATCTACTGAAGCTTTCTTT. Translated, it gives CASSENRVSTEAFF.

The chain combines TRBV6-5 with TRBJ2-7; 10 positions agree with TRBD2. Germline values: CDR1 MNHEY, CDR2 SVGAGI. The CDR3 sequence is 14 residues long. J gave up 5 bases and V 6 bases, and 7 bases lay outside the gene matches. The CDR3 loop reads CASSYLAGDNEQYF. CDR3 DNA: TGTGCCAGCAGCTACCTAGCGGGAGACAACGAGCAGTACTTC.

The chain carries TRBV12-3 or TRBV12-4 and TRBJ2-7, with 7 bases fitting TRBD1. The CDR3 spans 13 residues. Trimming at V came to 8 bases and at J to 0 bases, leaving 4 bases not matched to a gene. The CDR3 here is CASATGNSYEQYF. The CDR3, as DNA: TGTGCCAGCGCGACAGGGAACTCCTACGAGCAGTACTTC.

The V gene is TRBV13, the J gene TRBJ2-1, with D maybe TRBD2 (6 bases). V lost 0 bases and J 8 bases, leaving 14 bases between the germline ends. The CDR3 consists of 15 residues. Germline V CDR1 and CDR2: PRHDT, FYEKMQ (reference sequence). The CDR3 DNA is TGTGCCAGCAGCTTAGGGTCGGGAGTCAGGGATGAGCAGTTCTTC. This gives the protein CASSLGSGVRDEQFF.

The chain employs TRBV28 and TRBJ2-7; 7 bases agree with TRBD1. V trimming: 4 bases; J trimming: 2 bases; junction bases outside the gene matches: 5. The length of the CDR3 is 14 residues. Germline CDR1 is MDHEN and CDR2 is SYDVKM. For the CDR3, the DNA is TGTGCCAGCAGTTCACTGACAGGGCCCTACGAGCAGTACTTC. Translation gives CASSSLTGPYEQYF.

The CDR3, as DNA: TGTGCCAGCAGTTCACGGTCGGCAGCCAGCAATCAGCCCCAGCATTTT. This encodes CASSSRSAASNQPQHF. This chain joins TRBV12-3 or TRBV12-4 and TRBJ1-5; no definite D call. The CDR3 covers 16 residues. V was cut by 4 bases and J by 1 base, with 14 bases left in between.

This rearrangement joins TRBV9 to TRBJ2-3; the match to TRBD2 covers 7 bases. V trimming: 0 bases; J trimming: 1 base; junction bases outside the gene matches: 8. CDR3 size: 17 residues. Germline V gene sequence: CDR1 SGDLS, CDR2 YYNGEE. CDR3 sequence: CASSVGPGGFGTDTQYF. CDR3 coding DNA: TGTGCCAGCAGCGTAGGACCCGGGGGGTTTGGCACAGATACGCAGTATTTT.

The rearrangement links TRBV6-1 to TRBJ2-3; possibly TRBD2 for D (5 bases). The germline V gene encodes CDR1 MNHNS and CDR2 SASEGT. The CDR3 has 13 residues. With 4 bases removed from V and 9 bases from J, the gap between germline ends came to 14 bases. CDR3 sequence reads: CASSGLGVPTQYF. The DNA of the CDR3 is TGTGCCAGCAGTGGACTCGGGGTCCCAACGCAGTATTTT.

V and J are TRBV19 and TRBJ1-1; a possible D gene is TRBD1 (5 bases). The CDR3 is 13 amino acids. Trimming cost V 7 bases and J 0 bases, with 9 bases left between them. Germline-derived CDR1 and CDR2 are LNHDA and SQIVND (reference sequence). In DNA, the CDR3 is TGTGCCAGTATCCAGGGTTTGAACACTGAAGCTTTCTTT. Protein sequence: CASIQGLNTEAFF. The full variable domain, its missing parts supplied by reference TRBV19 and TRBJ1-1, is DGGITQSPKYLFRKEGQNVTLSCEQNLNHDAMYWYRQDPGQGLRLIYYSQIVNDFQKGDIAEGYSVSREKKESFPLTVTSAQKNPTAFYLCASIQGLNTEAFFGQGTRLTVV.

This chain links TRBV28 with TRBJ2-7, with 9 bases that match TRBD2. The CDR3 consists of 17 residues. Germline V gene sequence: CDR1 MDHEN, CDR2 SYDVKM. V shed 3 bases and J 7 bases; nucleotides not matched to a gene: 16. This CDR3 reads CASSFSPPIAGVREQYF. In DNA, the CDR3 is TGTGCCAGCAGTTTTTCCCCGCCGATAGCGGGAGTGAGGGAGCAGTACTTC.

The chain carries TRBV2 and TRBJ2-1; no firm D call. The CDR3 contains 14 residues. Germline V gives CDR1 SNHLY, CDR2 FYNNEI. With 0 bases removed from V and 15 bases from J, the gap between germline ends came to 18 bases. The CDR3 DNA reads TGTGCCAGCAGTGAAGCCCTCCCCCAAGTCCCGCTGTTCTTC. Residues: CASSEALPQVPLFF. The entire variable domain, with the rest obtained from reference TRBV2 and TRBJ2-1, is as follows: EPEVTQTPSHQVTQMGQEVILRCVPISNHLYFYWYRQILGQKVEFLVSFYNNEISEKSEIFDDQFSVERPDGSNFTLKIRSTKLEDSAMYFCASSEALPQVPLFFGPGTRLTVL.